The 17 T cell receptor beta chains presented below share a single source sample, sequenced in a study of OX40 agonist ivuxolimab in advanced cancers. Sequenced by immunoSEQ multiplex PCR; TCRdb stores in-frame clones only, minus some. This sample yields approximately 22,000 clones, of which 70% to 90% are seen a single time; just under 25% belongs to the top ten. The material was CD4+ or CD8+ T cells sorted from blood, obtained in a trial of the OX40 agonist ivuxolimab. These TCRs come from an adult with an advanced solid tumor such as melanoma, head and neck, liver or kidney cancer.

This chain connects TRBV27 to TRBJ2-1, with 11 bases lining up with TRBD2. There are 18 residues in the CDR3. The trim removed 7 bases at V and 5 bases at J, leaving 16 bases unmatched. Per germline, CDR1 MNHEY and CDR2 SMNVEV (reference sequence). The CDR3 here is CASTPVVAGGPINNEQFF. In nucleotides, the CDR3 is TGTGCCAGCACCCCTGTTGTAGCGGGGGGGCCTATTAACAATGAGCAGTTCTTC.

The chain is built from TRBV7-2 and TRBJ2-7; 10 bases fit TRBD1. The CDR3 spans 18 residues. Germline CDR1 is SGHTA and CDR2 is FQGNSA. V was clipped by 5 bases and J by 1 base; unmatched bases: 14. The CDR3 region has the DNA TGTGCCAGCAGCCCTAGACCCCCGGGACAGGGGTTATCCTACGAGCAGTACTTC. Translation: CASSPRPPGQGLSYEQYF.

The J gene is TRBJ2-7, the V gene TRBV4-3; D is possibly TRBD2 (6 bases). The ends were cut back, 4 bases at V and 5 bases at J, with 21 bases in the middle. The CDR3 length is 16 residues. The germline V gene has CDR1 LGHNA and CDR2 YSLEER. CDR3 DNA: TGCGCCAGCAGCCGCCTCCGGGAGATAGCCCCCCACGAGCAGTACTTC. It yields the protein CASSRLREIAPHEQYF.

V usage is TRBV6-6 and J usage is TRBJ1-3; D gene unclear. V was trimmed by 0 bases and J by 3 bases, leaving 6 bases between them. CDR1 is MNHNY and CDR2 is SVGAGI in the germline V gene (reference sequence). The CDR3 consists of 14 residues. The CDR3 here is CASSYSPSGNTIYF. Written as DNA, the CDR3 is TGTGCCAGCAGTTACTCCCCCAGTGGAAACACCATATATTTT.

V is TRBV4-3 and J is TRBJ2-7, with D uncertain. The CDR3 spans 15 residues. Germline loops: CDR1 LGHNA, CDR2 YSLEER. V was clipped by 0 bases and J by 3 bases, with 12 bases between them. The CDR3 loop reads CASSQDRGLFYEQYF. In DNA, the CDR3 is TGCGCCAGCAGCCAAGATCGTGGCTTATTCTACGAGCAGTACTTC.

J is TRBJ2-7 and V is TRBV6-6, with 8 bases matching TRBD1. Germline CDR1 and CDR2: MNHNY and SVGAGI (reference sequence). This CDR3 comprises 14 residues. The V segment lost 4 bases and the J segment 5 bases; nucleotides outside the gene matches: 7. DNA of the CDR3: TGTGCCAGCAGTTTCACACAGGGGGGCCACGAGCAGTACTTC. Translation gives CASSFTQGGHEQYF.

This chain connects TRBV7-6 to TRBJ2-7, with 13 bases fitting TRBD2. The germline V gene has CDR1 SGHVS and CDR2 FNYEAQ. V lost 2 bases to trimming and J lost 0 bases; unmatched junction nucleotides: 4. CDR3 size: 17 residues. This CDR3 reads CASSLKGLAGTSYEQYF. CDR3 DNA sequence: TGTGCCAGCAGCTTAAAGGGACTAGCGGGAACCTCCTACGAGCAGTACTTC.

The chain joins TRBV11-2 to TRBJ1-5; weak D call: TRBD1 (5 bases). Trimming took off 5 bases at V and 9 bases at J, with 17 bases between the two ends. The CDR3 has 14 residues. The germline V gene encodes CDR1 SGHAT and CDR2 FQNNGV. The CDR3 protein is CASSKAGDGPPQHF. Here the CDR3 DNA reads TGTGCCAGCAGCAAAGCCGGGGACGGACCGCCCCAGCATTTT.

The chain links TRBV5-1 to TRBJ2-5; D not certain. Germline values: CDR1 SGHRS, CDR2 YFSETQ. The CDR3 spans 13 residues. Trimming took off 1 base at V and 5 bases at J, with 9 bases between the two ends. CDR3 coding DNA: TGCGCCAGCAGCTTGTGGCTATCGGAGACCCAGTACTTC. Translated: CASSLWLSETQYF. The entire variable domain, with the rest obtained from reference TRBV5-1 and TRBJ2-5, is as follows: KAGVTQTPRYLIKTRGQQVTLSCSPISGHRSVSWYQQTPGQGLQFLFEYFSETQRNKGNFPGRFSGRQFSNSRSEMNVSTLELGDSALYLCASSLWLSETQYFGPGTRLLVL.

In regard to this clone: Different DNA sequences within this sample yield the same CDR3. The gene calls are TRBV2 and TRBJ2-1, with D perhaps TRBD1 (6 bases). Germline-derived CDR1 and CDR2 are SNHLY and FYNNEI. CDR3 length: 13 residues. V lost 6 bases to trimming and J lost 8 bases, with 14 bases between them. The CDR3 protein is CASSGQIFDEQFF. As DNA, the CDR3 is TGTGCCAGCAGCGGACAGATTTTCGATGAGCAGTTCTTC. The whole variable domain, filled in from reference TRBV2 and TRBJ2-1, reads EPEVTQTPSHQVTQMGQEVILRCVPISNHLYFYWYRQILGQKVEFLVSFYNNEISEKSEIFDDQFSVERPDGSNFTLKIRSTKLEDSAMYFCASSGQIFDEQFFGPGTRLTVL.

CDR3 region: CASSHGETYEQYF. The CDR3 nucleotides are TGTGCCAGCAGCCACGGAGAAACCTACGAGCAGTACTTC. The J gene is TRBJ2-7, the V gene TRBV7-6; D is unclear. This CDR3 spans 13 amino acids. Trimming stripped 5 bases from V and 2 bases from J, with 10 bases between. Germline loops: CDR1 SGHVS, CDR2 FNYEAQ.

The chain combines TRBV19 with TRBJ2-3, with 7 positions matching TRBD1. The CDR3 consists of 15 residues. V lost 1 base to trimming and J lost 2 bases; unmatched junction nucleotides: 3. Germline assignment: CDR1 LNHDA and CDR2 SQIVND (reference sequence). The CDR3 nucleotides read TGTGCCAGTAGTATAGGAGGGACAGTCACAGATACGCAGTATTTT. Translation: CASSIGGTVTDTQYF.

The chain employs TRBV4-1 and TRBJ2-1; 9 nucleotides line up with TRBD2. Germline assignment: CDR1 MGHRA and CDR2 YSYEKL. CDR3 length equals 17 residues. Trimming removed 2 bases from V and 9 bases from J; junction bases left unmatched: 14. This chain's CDR3 is CASSQQQAGGKTGEQFF. CDR3 DNA sequence: TGCGCCAGCAGCCAACAACAAGCGGGGGGAAAGACAGGTGAGCAGTTCTTC.

The V gene is TRBV7-3, the J gene TRBJ1-1; the D is unclear. This CDR3 has 17 amino acids. V was cut by 1 base and J by 0 bases, with 15 bases left in between. Germline-derived CDR1 and CDR2 are SGHTA and FQGTGA. The chain's CDR3 is CASSLIGGEGLNTEAFF. CDR3 sequence (DNA): TGTGCCAGCAGCTTAATCGGTGGGGAGGGCCTGAACACTGAAGCTTTCTTT.

This clone was detected only once. This chain connects TRBV30 to TRBJ1-3, with D possibly TRBD1 on 6 matching bases. V lost 1 base to trimming and J lost 0 bases, with 10 bases between them. The CDR3 sequence is 15 residues long. CDR1 and CDR2 (germline): GTSNPN, SVGIG (reference sequence). CDR3 sequence: CAWSGQVNSGNTIYF. The CDR3 DNA follows: TGTGCCTGGAGTGGACAGGTCAACTCTGGAAACACCATATATTTT.

Here the CDR3 DNA reads TGCGCCAGCAGCCAAGAGGGAGCGGGAGGGGAGGAGGAGACCCAGTACTTC. Its translation: CASSQEGAGGEEETQYF. The chain employs TRBV4-1 and TRBJ2-5, with 10 bases matching TRBD2. Per germline, CDR1 MGHRA and CDR2 YSYEKL. This CDR3 is 17 amino acids long. V lost 0 bases, J lost 5 bases, and 9 bases stayed unmatched.

The chain couples TRBV7-3 to TRBJ2-2; D tentatively fits TRBD1 or TRBD2 (6 bases each). Germline lookup yields CDR1 SGHTA and CDR2 FQGTGA. With 0 bases removed from V and 6 bases from J, the gap between germline ends came to 11 bases. The CDR3 has 15 amino acids. This CDR3 reads CASSLTGGAAGELFF. CDR3 coding DNA: TGTGCCAGCAGCTTAACCGGGGGCGCTGCCGGGGAGCTGTTTTTT.